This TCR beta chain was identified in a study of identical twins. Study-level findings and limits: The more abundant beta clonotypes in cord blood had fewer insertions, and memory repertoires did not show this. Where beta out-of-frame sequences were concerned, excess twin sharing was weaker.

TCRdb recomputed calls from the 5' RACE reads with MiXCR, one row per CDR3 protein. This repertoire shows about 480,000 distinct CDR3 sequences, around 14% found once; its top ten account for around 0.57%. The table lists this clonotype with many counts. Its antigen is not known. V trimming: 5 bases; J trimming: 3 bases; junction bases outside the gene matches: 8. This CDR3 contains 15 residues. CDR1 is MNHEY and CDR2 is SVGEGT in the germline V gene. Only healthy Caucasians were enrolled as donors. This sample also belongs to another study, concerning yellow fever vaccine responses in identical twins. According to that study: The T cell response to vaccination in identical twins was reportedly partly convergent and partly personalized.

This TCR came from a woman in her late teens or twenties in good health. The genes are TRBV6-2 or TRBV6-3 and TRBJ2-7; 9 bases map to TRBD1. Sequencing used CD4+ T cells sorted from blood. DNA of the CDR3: TGTGCCAGCAGTACAGGGGGCGACCCTTACTACGAGCAGTACTTC. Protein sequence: CASSTGGDPYYEQYF.